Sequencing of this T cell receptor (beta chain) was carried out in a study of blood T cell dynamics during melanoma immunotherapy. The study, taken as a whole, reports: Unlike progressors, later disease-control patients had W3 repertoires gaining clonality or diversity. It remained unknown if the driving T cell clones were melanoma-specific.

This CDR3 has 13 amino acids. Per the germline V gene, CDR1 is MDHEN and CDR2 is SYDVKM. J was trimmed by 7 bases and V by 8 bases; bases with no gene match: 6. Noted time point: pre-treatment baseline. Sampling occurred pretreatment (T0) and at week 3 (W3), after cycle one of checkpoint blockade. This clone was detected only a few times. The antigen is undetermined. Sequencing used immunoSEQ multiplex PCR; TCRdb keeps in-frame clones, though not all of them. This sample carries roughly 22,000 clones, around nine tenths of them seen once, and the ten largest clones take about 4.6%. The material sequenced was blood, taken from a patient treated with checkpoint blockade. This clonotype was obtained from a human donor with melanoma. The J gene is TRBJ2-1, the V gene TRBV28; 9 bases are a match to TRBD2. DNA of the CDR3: TGTGCCAGCCGTAGCGGGAGTTTGAATGAGCAGTTCTTC. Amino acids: CASRSGSLNEQFF. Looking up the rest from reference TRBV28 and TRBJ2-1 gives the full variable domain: DVKVTQSSRYLVKRTGEKVFLECVQDMDHENMFWYRQDPGLGLRLIYFSYDVKMKEKGDIPEGYSVSREKKERFSLILESASTNQTSMYLCASRSGSLNEQFFGPGTRLTVL.